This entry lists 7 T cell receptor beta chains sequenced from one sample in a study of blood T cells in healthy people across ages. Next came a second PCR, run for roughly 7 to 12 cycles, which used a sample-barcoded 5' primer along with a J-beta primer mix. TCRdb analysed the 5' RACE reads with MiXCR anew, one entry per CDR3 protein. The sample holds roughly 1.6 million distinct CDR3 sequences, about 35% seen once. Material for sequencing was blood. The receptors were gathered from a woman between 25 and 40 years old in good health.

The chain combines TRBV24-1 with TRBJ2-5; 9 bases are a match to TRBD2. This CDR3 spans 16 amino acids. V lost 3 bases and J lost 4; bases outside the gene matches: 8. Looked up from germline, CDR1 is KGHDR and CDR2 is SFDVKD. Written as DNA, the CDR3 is TGTGCCACCAGTGATATGGCGGGAGGGCCGAGAGAGACCCAGTACTTC. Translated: CATSDMAGGPRETQYF.

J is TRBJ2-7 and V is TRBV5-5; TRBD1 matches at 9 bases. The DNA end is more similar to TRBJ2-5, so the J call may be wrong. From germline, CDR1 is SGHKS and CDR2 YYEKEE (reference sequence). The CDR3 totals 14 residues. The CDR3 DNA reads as TGTGCCAGCGGCAGTTGGACAGGGGAAGAGACCCAGTACTTC. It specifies CASGSWTGEETQYF.

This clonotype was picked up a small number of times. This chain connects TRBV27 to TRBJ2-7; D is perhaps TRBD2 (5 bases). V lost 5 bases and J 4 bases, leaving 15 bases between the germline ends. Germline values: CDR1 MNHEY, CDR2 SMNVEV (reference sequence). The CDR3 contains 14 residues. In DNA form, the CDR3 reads TGTGCCAGCAGTAGGGCACCCACGGGGTACGAGCAGTACTTC. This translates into CASSRAPTGYEQYF.

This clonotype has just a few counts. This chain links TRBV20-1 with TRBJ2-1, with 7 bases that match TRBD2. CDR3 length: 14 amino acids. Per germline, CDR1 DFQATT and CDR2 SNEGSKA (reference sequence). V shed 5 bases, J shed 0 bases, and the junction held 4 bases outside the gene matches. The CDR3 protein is CSAVTSTSYNEQFF. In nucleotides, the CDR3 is TGCAGTGCTGTGACTAGCACCTCCTACAATGAGCAGTTCTTC.

The DNA of the CDR3 is TGTGCCAGCAGTTACGAGGACACCGGGGAGCTGTTTTTT. Encoded protein: CASSYEDTGELFF. This rearrangement joins TRBV13 to TRBJ2-2; unclear D gene. The CDR3 is made up of 13 amino acids. V lost 6 bases and J lost 3, with 8 bases in between. From germline, CDR1 is PRHDT and CDR2 FYEKMQ (reference sequence).

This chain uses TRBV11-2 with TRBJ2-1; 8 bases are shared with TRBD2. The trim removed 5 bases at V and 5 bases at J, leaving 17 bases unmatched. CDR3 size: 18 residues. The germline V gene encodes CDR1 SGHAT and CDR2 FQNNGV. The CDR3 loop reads CASSTRSETSGRNNEQFF. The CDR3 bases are TGTGCCAGCAGCACTAGATCGGAAACTAGCGGCCGAAACAATGAGCAGTTCTTC. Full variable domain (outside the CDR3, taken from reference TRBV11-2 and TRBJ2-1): EAGVAQSPRYKIIEKRQSVAFWCNPISGHATLYWYQQILGQGPKLLIQFQNNGVVDDSQLPKDRFSAERLKGVDSTLKIQPAKLEDSAVYLCASSTRSETSGRNNEQFFGPGTRLTVL.

DNA for the CDR3: TGTGCCAGCAGCCAAGGTTTTACCACCGGGGAGCTGTTTTTT. Its protein product is CASSQGFTTGELFF. J is TRBJ2-2 and V is TRBV3-1; D is unclear. The CDR3 has 14 residues. V lost 1 base and J 4 bases, leaving 7 bases between the germline ends. CDR1 is LGHDT and CDR2 is YNNKEL in the germline V gene (reference sequence).